The 13 T cell receptor beta chains given below trace back to one sample, sequenced in a study of shared clonotypes between healthy human individuals. This table comes from immunoSEQ multiplex PCR, and its TCRdb copy is limited to in-frame clones, with some not included. The table shows fewer than 400,000 clones, with approximately 79% occurring only once. Sequencing was done on a sample of memory CD4+ T cells sorted from blood. As to subset: CD45RA-negative fraction. The receptors originated from a man younger than 40 in good health.

The DNA for the CDR3 is TGTGCCAGCAGGTTAGGAGTAGCTAGTTACGAGACCCAGTACTTC. Residues: CASRLGVASYETQYF. The chain recombines TRBV28 with TRBJ2-5; no reliable D call. Trimming took 6 bases from V and 5 from J, leaving 19 bases between them. CDR1 MDHEN and CDR2 SYDVKM come from the germline V gene. The CDR3 is made up of 15 amino acids.

CDR3 in amino acids: CASSPAGWDYNEQFF. For the CDR3, the DNA is TGTGCCAGCAGCCCCGCGGGGTGGGATTACAATGAGCAGTTCTTC. This sequence joins TRBV7-9 and TRBJ2-1, with D possibly being TRBD2 (6 bases). V was pared by 5 bases and J by 4 bases, with 15 bases between. Germline values: CDR1 SEHNR, CDR2 FQNEAQ (reference sequence). This CDR3 spans 15 amino acids.

With respect to this clone: It is likely a read error: a sequence one base away is far more abundant. V usage is TRBV7-8 and J usage is TRBJ2-2; tentative D call: TRBD2 (5 bases). This CDR3 is built from 14 residues. The V gene lost 3 bases and the J gene lost 1 base, with 6 bases spanning the gap. Looked up from germline, CDR1 is SGHVS and CDR2 is FQNEAQ. The CDR3 sequence: CASSLGVNTGELFF. For the CDR3, the DNA is TGTGCCAGCAGCTTGGGAGTGAACACCGGGGAGCTGTTTTTT.

This clone was seen once. V and J are TRBV19 and TRBJ1-5, with a tentative D call TRBD1 (6 bases). CDR3 length equals 12 residues. The germline gives CDR1 LNHDA, CDR2 SQIVND (reference sequence). V was trimmed by 7 bases and J by 7 bases, leaving 11 bases between them. In DNA, the CDR3 is TGTGCCAGTACACAGGGAAGACAGCCCCAGCATTTT. Its translation: CASTQGRQPQHF.

The J gene is TRBJ2-7, the V gene TRBV7-2, with a possible D match to TRBD2 (6 bases). Trimming cost V 0 bases and J 3 bases, with 12 bases left between them. Germline CDR1 and CDR2: SGHTA and FQGNSA. The CDR3 runs to 15 residues. The DNA of the CDR3 is TGTGCCAGCAGCTTAGCCAGACTAGGGTTCTACGAGCAGTACTTC. The encoded protein is CASSLARLGFYEQYF.

V usage is TRBV7-8 and J usage is TRBJ2-1; possible D gene TRBD1, 7 bases. Germline loops: CDR1 SGHVS, CDR2 FQNEAQ. Trimming cost V 5 bases and J 6 bases, with 20 bases left between them. The CDR3 is made up of 16 amino acids. CDR3 bases: TGTGCCAGCAGCCCATCACGCAGGGGGGCGGTCAATGAGCAGTTCTTC. Residues: CASSPSRRGAVNEQFF.

The V call is TRBV7-9, the J call TRBJ2-6, with D maybe TRBD2 (6 bases). Germline CDR1 SEHNR, CDR2 FQNEAQ (reference sequence). The CDR3 loop spans 19 amino acids. Trimming pared 5 bases from V and 0 bases from J, leaving 20 bases between. The CDR3 DNA is TGTGCCAGCAGCCAATGGGGCGGGAAGTTCTACTCTGGGGCCAACGTCCTGACTTTC. It translates to CASSQWGGKFYSGANVLTF.

This clone was picked up one time. The V gene is TRBV2, the J gene TRBJ2-3; TRBD2 agrees at 12 bases. The CDR3 spans 20 residues. Germline values: CDR1 SNHLY, CDR2 FYNNEI. V shed 8 bases, J shed 0 bases, and the junction held 18 bases outside the gene matches. The CDR3 nucleotides are TGTGCCAGCCGCTATCCCCAACTAGCGGGAGGACCAAAAAGCACAGATACGCAGTATTTT. It encodes CASRYPQLAGGPKSTDTQYF. Complete variable domain (other parts from reference TRBV2 and TRBJ2-3): EPEVTQTPSHQVTQMGQEVILRCVPISNHLYFYWYRQILGQKVEFLVSFYNNEISEKSEIFDDQFSVERPDGSNFTLKIRSTKLEDSAMYFCASRYPQLAGGPKSTDTQYFGPGTRLTVL.

This chain joins TRBV11-2 and TRBJ2-6; no definite D call. This CDR3 spans 15 amino acids. Germline loops: CDR1 SGHAT, CDR2 FQNNGV. The ends were cut back, 7 bases at V and 0 bases at J, with 10 bases in the middle. CDR3 nucleotide sequence: TGTGCCAGCACCTCCGGACCCTCTGGGGCCAACGTCCTGACTTTC. It is translated as CASTSGPSGANVLTF. The entire variable domain, with the rest obtained from reference TRBV11-2 and TRBJ2-6, is as follows: EAGVAQSPRYKIIEKRQSVAFWCNPISGHATLYWYQQILGQGPKLLIQFQNNGVVDDSQLPKDRFSAERLKGVDSTLKIQPAKLEDSAVYLCASTSGPSGANVLTFGAGSRLTVL.

The rearrangement uses TRBV5-6 and TRBJ2-3, with 8 bases aligning to TRBD1. Losses at the gene ends were 0 bases for V and 8 bases for J; bases not matched to a gene: 8. Per germline, CDR1 SGHDT and CDR2 YYEEEE. This CDR3 has 15 residues. The CDR3 DNA reads TGTGCCAGCAGCTTGGTCCAGGGGGCGCAGGGTACGCAGTATTTT. This translates into CASSLVQGAQGTQYF.

The CDR3 DNA is TGTGCCATCAGTGAAGGACGAAGCAATGAGCAGTTCTTC. Amino acid sequence: CAISEGRSNEQFF. The chain carries TRBV10-3 and TRBJ2-1; no firm D call. CDR3 length: 13 residues. CDR1 ENHRY and CDR2 SYGVKD come from the germline V gene. V was shortened by 3 bases and J by 6 bases, with 9 bases between the two germline ends.

The genes are TRBV5-6 and TRBJ2-1; the D gene is possibly TRBD1 (5 bases). The CDR3 is 15 residues long. Germline V lookup: CDR1 SGHDT, CDR2 YYEEEE. V shed 1 base and J shed 2 bases, with 10 bases lying between them. The CDR3 is CASSLYRPTYNEQFF. The CDR3 DNA is TGTGCCAGCAGCTTGTACAGGCCAACCTACAATGAGCAGTTCTTC.

The chain couples TRBV11-2 to TRBJ1-4; maybe TRBD1 (5 bases). The V and J ends lost 5 bases and 0 bases respectively, with 13 bases between them. Per the germline V gene, CDR1 is SGHAT and CDR2 is FQNNGV. The length of the CDR3 is 16 residues. The CDR3 nucleotides read TGTGCCAGCAGCCCAGGGACGGCGGCAACTAATGAAAAACTGTTTTTT. Protein sequence: CASSPGTAATNEKLFF.